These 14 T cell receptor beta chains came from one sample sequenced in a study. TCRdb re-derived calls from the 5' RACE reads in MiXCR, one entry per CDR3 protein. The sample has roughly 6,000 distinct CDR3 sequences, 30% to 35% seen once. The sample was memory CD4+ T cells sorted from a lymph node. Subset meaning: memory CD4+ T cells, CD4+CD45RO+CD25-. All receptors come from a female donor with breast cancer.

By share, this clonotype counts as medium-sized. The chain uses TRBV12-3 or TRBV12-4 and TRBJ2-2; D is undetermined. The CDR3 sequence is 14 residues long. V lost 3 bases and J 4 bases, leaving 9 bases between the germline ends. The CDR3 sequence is CASSFGWGTGELFF. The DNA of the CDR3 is TGTGCCAGCAGTTTTGGGTGGGGCACCGGGGAGCTGTTTTTT.

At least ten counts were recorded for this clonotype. The chain's CDR3 is CATSTSGVKSSYNEQFF. The CDR3 DNA is TGTGCCACCAGTACCTCTGGGGTTAAGAGCTCCTACAATGAGCAGTTCTTC. V usage is TRBV24-1 and J usage is TRBJ2-1; D remains unclear. The V gene lost 6 bases and the J gene lost 0 bases, with 17 bases spanning the gap. CDR1 and CDR2 from the germline V gene are KGHDR and SFDVKD. There are 17 residues in the CDR3.

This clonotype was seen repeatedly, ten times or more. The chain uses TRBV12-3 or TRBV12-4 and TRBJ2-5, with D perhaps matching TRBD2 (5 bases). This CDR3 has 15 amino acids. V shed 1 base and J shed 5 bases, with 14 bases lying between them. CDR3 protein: CASSLGTLTQETQYF. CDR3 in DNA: TGTGCCAGCAGTTTAGGGACTCTCACGCAGGAGACCCAGTACTTC.

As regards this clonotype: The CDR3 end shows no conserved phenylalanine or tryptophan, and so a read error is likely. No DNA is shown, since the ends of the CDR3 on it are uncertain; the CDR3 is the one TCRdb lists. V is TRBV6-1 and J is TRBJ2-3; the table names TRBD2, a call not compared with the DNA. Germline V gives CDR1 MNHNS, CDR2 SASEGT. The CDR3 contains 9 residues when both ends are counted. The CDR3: CASSEGLPH.

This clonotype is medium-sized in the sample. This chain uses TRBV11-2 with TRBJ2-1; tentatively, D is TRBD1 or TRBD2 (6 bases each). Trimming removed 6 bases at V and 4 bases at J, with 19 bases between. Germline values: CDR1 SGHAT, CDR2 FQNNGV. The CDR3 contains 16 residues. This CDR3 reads CASSTRQEGFYNEQFF. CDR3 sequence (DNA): TGTGCCAGCAGTACCCGACAGGAGGGATTTTACAATGAGCAGTTCTTC.

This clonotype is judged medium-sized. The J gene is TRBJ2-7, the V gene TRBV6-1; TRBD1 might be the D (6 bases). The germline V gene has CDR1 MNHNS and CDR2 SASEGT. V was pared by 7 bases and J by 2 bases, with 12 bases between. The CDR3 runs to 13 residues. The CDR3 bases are TGTGCCAGCAACCGACAGGATACCTACGAGCAGTACTTC. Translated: CASNRQDTYEQYF.

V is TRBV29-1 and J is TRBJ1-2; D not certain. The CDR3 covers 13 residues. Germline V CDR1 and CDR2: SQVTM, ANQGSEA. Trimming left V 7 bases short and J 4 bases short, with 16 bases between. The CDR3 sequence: CSGMTPASYGYTF. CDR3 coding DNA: TGCAGCGGTATGACCCCCGCGAGCTATGGCTACACCTTC. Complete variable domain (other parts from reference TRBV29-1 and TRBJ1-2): SAVISQKPSRDICQRGTSLTIQCQVDSQVTMMFWYRQQPGQSLTLIATANQGSEATYESGFVIDKFPISRPNLTFSTLTVSNMSPEDSSIYLCSGMTPASYGYTFGSGTRLTVV.

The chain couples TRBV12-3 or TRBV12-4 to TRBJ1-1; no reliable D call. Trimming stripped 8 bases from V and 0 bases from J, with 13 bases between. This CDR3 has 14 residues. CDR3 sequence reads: CASSAPSVNTEAFF. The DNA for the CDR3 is TGTGCCAGCTCCGCCCCGAGCGTGAACACTGAAGCTTTCTTT.

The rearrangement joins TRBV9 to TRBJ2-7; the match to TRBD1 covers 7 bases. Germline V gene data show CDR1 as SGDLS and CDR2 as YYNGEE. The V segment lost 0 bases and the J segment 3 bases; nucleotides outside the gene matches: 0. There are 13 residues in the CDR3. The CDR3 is CASSVGDSYEQYF. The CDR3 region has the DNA TGTGCCAGCAGCGTAGGGGACAGCTACGAGCAGTACTTC.

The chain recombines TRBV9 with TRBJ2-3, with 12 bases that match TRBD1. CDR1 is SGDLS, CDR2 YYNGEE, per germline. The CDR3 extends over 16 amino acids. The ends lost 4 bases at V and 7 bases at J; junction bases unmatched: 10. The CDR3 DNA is TGTGCCAGCAGCATTACGGGACAGGGGGCGCGGAATACGCAGTATTTT. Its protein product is CASSITGQGARNTQYF.

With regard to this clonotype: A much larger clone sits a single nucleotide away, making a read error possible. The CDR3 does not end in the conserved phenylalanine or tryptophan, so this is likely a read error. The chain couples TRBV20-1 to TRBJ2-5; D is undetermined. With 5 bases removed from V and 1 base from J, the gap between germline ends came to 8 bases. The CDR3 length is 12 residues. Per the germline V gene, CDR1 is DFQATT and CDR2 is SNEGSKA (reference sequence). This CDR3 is CSAQNFQETQYL. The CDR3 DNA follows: TGCAGTGCTCAGAACTTCCAAGAGACCCAGTACCTC.

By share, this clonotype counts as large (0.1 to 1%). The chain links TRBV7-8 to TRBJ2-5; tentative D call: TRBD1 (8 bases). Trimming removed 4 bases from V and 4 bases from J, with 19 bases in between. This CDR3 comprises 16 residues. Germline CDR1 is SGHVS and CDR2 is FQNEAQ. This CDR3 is CASSSDRGGERETQYF. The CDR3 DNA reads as TGTGCCAGCAGCTCTGACAGGGGAGGGGAACGAGAGACCCAGTACTTC.

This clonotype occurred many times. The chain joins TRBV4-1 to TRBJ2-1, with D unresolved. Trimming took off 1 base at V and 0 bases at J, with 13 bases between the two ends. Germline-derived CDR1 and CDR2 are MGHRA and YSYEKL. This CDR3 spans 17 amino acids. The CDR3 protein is CASSQVPGSSSYNEQFF. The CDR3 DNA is TGCGCCAGCAGCCAAGTTCCGGGTTCGAGCTCCTACAATGAGCAGTTCTTC.

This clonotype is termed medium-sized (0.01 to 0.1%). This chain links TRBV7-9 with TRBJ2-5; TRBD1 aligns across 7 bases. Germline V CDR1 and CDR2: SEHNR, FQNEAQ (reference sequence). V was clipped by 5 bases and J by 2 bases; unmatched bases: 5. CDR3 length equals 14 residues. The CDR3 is CASSLGQQQETQYF. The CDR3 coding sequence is TGTGCCAGCAGCCTGGGACAGCAACAAGAGACCCAGTACTTC.